This T cell receptor beta chain appears in the sequencing data of a study of T cells in Graves' hyperthyroidism and ophthalmopathy. Clinical symptoms, serum thyroxine, TRAb, thyroid ultrasound and orbital computed tomography informed diagnoses. This clonotype was counted between two and nine times. What it binds is unknown. TCR beta CDR3 region amplification was performed from RNA transcripts. Using the HTBI primer set, a first-round RT-PCR was run on the TCR CDR3. TCRdb reprocessed the multiplex PCR reads with MiXCR, giving one entry per CDR3 protein. The repertoire holds about 410,000 distinct CDR3 sequences, with roughly 15% as singletons. General study findings and limits: Ophthalmopathy, as predicted by the model, came a median approximately 6.5 months after the prediction.

Germline CDR1 reads SGHDT; CDR2 reads YYEEEE. This CDR3 contains 14 residues. Trimming removed 3 bases from V and 0 bases from J, with 9 bases in between. The sequencing input was blood. This chain joins TRBV5-6 and TRBJ1-1; D perhaps matches TRBD1 (6 bases). The TCR comes from a young man with Graves' ophthalmopathy. CDR3 in DNA: TGTGCCAGCAGCTGGGGACAACTGAACACTGAAGCTTTCTTT. It is translated as CASSWGQLNTEAFF.